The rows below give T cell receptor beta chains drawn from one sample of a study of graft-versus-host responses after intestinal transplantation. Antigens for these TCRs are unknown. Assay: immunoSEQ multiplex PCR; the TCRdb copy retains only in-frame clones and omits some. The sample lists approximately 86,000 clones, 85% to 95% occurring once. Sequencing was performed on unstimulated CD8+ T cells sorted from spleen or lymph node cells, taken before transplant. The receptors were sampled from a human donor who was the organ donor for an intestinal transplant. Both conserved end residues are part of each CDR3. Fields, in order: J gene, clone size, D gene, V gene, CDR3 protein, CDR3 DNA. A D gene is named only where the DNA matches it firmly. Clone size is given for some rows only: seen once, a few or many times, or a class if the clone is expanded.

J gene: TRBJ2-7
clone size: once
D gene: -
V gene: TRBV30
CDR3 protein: CAFKGGTFYEQYF
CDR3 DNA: TGTGCCTTCAAGGGGGGGACCTTTTACGAGCAGTACTTC

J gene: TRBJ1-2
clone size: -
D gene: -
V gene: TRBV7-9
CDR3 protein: CASSQPSGNGYTF
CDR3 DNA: TGTGCCAGCAGTCAGCCGTCCGGGAATGGCTACACCTTC

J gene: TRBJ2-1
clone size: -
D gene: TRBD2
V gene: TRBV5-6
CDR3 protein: CASSSGTSGGQEYNEQFF
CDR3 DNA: TGTGCCAGCAGCTCGGGGACTAGCGGGGGACAGGAATACAATGAGCAGTTCTTC

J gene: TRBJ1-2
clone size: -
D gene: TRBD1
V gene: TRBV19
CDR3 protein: CASSATGWDYGYTF
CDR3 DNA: TGTGCCAGTAGTGCGACAGGGTGGGACTATGGCTACACCTTC

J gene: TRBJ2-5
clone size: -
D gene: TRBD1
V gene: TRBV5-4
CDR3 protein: CASSLAGTGLPGETQYF
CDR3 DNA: TGTGCCAGCAGCTTGGCCGGGACAGGTCTCCCTGGGGAGACCCAGTACTTC

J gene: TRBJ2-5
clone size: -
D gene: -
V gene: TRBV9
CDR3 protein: CASSAAVQGGETQYF
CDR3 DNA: TGTGCCAGCAGCGCTGCGGTCCAGGGGGGAGAGACCCAGTACTTC

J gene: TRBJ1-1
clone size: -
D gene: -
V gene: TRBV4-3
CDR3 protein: CASSQETVLGTEAFF
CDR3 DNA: TGCGCCAGCAGCCAAGAGACAGTGTTGGGAACTGAAGCTTTCTTT

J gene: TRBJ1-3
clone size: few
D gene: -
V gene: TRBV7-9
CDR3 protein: CASSQPPGDTIYF
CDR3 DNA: TGTGCCAGCAGCCAACCCCCGGGTGACACCATATATTTT

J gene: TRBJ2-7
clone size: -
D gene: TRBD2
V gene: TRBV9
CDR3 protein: CASSVGVSGTYEQYF
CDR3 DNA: TGTGCCAGCAGCGTAGGGGTTAGCGGGACCTACGAGCAGTACTTC

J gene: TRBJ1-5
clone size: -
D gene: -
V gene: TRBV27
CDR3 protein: CASSYSYSNQPQHF
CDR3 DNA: TGTGCCAGCAGTTATAGTTATAGCAATCAGCCCCAGCATTTT

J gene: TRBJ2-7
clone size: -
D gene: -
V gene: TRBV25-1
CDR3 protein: CASRAQGWYEQYF
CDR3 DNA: TGTGCCAGCAGGGCCCAGGGTTGGTACGAGCAGTACTTC

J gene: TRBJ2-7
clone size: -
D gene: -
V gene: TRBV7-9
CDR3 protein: CASSLIRGTSYEQYF
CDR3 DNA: TGTGCCAGCAGCTTAATCCGGGGAACCTCATACGAGCAGTACTTC

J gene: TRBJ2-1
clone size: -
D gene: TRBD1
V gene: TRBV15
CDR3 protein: CATSGQVDEQFF
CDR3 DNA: TGTGCCACCAGCGGACAGGTCGATGAGCAGTTCTTC

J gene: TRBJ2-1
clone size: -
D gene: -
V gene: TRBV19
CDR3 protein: CASSMQGYNEQFF
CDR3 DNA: TGTGCCAGTAGCATGCAGGGCTACAATGAGCAGTTCTTC

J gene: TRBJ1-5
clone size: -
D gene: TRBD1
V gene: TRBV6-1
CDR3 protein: CASSVGTGDNQPQHF
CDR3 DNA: TGTGCCAGCAGTGTGGGTACAGGGGACAATCAGCCCCAGCATTTT

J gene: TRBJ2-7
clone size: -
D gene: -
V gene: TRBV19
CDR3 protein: CASSIPPLTYEQYF
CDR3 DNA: TGTGCCAGTAGTATCCCCCCTCTTACCTACGAGCAGTACTTC

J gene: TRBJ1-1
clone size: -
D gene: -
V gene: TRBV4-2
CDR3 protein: CASSQSGNTEAFF
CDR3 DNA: TGTGCCAGCAGCCAGTCAGGGAACACTGAAGCTTTCTTT

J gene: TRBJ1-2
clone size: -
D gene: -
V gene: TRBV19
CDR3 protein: CASSISNSRTYGYTF
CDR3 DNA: TGTGCCAGTAGTATCTCGAACAGCCGTACTTATGGCTACACCTTC

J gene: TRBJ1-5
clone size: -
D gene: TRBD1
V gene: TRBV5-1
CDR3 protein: CASSPGQDNQPQHF
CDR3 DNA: TGCGCCAGCAGCCCGGGACAGGACAATCAGCCCCAGCATTTT

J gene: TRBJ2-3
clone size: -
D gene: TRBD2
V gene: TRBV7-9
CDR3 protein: CASSLPPSGPSTDTQYF
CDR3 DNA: TGTGCCAGCAGCTTACCTCCTAGCGGGCCCAGCACAGATACGCAGTATTTT

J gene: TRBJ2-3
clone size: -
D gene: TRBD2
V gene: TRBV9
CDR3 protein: CASSAGTSGGDTQYF
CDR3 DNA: TGTGCCAGCAGCGCCGGGACTAGCGGGGGAGATACGCAGTATTTT

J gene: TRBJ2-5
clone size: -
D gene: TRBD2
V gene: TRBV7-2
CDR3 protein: CASSTGLAGGETQYF
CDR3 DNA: TGTGCCAGCAGCACGGGACTAGCGGGGGGGGAGACCCAGTACTTC

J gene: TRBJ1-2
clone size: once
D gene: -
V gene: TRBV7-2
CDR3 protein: CASSFKTGRGYTF
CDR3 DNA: TGTGCCAGCAGCTTTAAAACAGGGAGAGGCTACACCTTC

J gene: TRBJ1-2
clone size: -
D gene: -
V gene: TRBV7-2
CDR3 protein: CASSHSSSGTLFYGYTF
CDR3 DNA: TGTGCCAGCAGCCACTCTTCGTCTGGCACACTATTTTATGGCTACACCTTC

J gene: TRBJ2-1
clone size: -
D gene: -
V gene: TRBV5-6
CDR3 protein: CASSLMMEVNEQFF
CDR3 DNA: TGTGCCAGCAGCTTGATGATGGAGGTCAATGAGCAGTTCTTC

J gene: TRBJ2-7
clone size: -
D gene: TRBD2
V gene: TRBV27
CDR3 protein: CASSFERGGPYEQYF
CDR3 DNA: TGTGCCAGCAGTTTTGAGCGGGGGGGCCCCTACGAGCAGTACTTC

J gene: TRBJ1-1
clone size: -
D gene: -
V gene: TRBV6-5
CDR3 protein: CASSRGMNTEAFF
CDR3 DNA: TGTGCCAGCAGTAGGGGGATGAACACTGAAGCTTTCTTT

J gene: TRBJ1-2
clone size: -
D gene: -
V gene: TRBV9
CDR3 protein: CASSVEAAGGASHPIYGYTF
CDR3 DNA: TGTGCCAGCAGCGTAGAGGCCGCGGGAGGGGCCTCTCACCCTATCTATGGCTACACCTTC

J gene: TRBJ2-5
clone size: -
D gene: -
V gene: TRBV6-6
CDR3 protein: CASSSGSQETQYF
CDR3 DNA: TGTGCCAGCAGTTCGGGGAGCCAAGAGACCCAGTACTTC

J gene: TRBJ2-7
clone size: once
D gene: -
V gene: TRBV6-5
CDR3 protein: CASSYWTELAYEQYF
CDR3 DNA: TGTGCCAGCAGTTACTGGACAGAGCTTGCCTACGAGCAGTACTTC

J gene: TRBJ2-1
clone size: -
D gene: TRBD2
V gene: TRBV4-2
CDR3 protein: CASRTGTSGGAEQFF
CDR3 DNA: TGTGCCAGCAGAACCGGGACTAGCGGGGGGGCGGAGCAGTTCTTC

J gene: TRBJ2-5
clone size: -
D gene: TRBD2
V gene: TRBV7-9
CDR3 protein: CASSWDSGGQETQYF
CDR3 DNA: TGTGCCAGCAGCTGGGATAGCGGGGGGCAAGAGACCCAGTACTTC

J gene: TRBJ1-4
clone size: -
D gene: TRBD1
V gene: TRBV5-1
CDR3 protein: CASSEGQGGEKLFF
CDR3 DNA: TGCGCCAGCAGCGAGGGACAGGGAGGTGAAAAACTGTTTTTT

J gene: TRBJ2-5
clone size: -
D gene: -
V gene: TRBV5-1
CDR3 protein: CASSGLVGRGYVTQYF
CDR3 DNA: TGCGCCAGCAGTGGCCTTGTCGGAAGGGGTTACGTGACCCAGTACTTC

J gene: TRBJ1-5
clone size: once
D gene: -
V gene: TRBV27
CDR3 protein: CASSWRGDNQPQHF
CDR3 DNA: TGTGCCAGCAGTTGGAGGGGAGACAATCAGCCCCAGCATTTT

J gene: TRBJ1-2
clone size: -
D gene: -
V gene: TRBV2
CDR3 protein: CASSTDTANYGYTF
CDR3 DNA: TGTGCCAGCAGTACGGACACAGCTAACTATGGCTACACCTTC

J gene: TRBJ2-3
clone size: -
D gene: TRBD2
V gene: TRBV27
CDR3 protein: CASTNSGGDTQYF
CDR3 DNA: TGTGCCAGCACGAATAGCGGGGGAGATACGCAGTATTTT

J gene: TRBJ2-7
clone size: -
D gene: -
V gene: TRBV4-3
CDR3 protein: CASSQEPSYSLTYEQYF
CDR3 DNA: TGCGCCAGCAGCCAAGAGCCCAGCTATAGCTTAACCTACGAGCAGTACTTC

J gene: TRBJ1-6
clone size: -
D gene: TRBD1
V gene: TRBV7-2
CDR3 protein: CASSPGQAYYNSPLHF
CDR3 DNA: TGTGCCAGCAGCCCCGGACAGGCTTACTATAATTCACCCCTCCACTTT

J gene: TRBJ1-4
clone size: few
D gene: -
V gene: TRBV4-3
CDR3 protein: CASSYSRGGEKLFF
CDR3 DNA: TGCGCCAGCAGCTATTCCAGGGGCGGTGAAAAACTGTTTTTT

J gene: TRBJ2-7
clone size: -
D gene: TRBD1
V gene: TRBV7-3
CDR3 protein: CASSSGQGNEQYF
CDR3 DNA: TGTGCCAGCAGCTCGGGACAGGGGAACGAGCAGTACTTC

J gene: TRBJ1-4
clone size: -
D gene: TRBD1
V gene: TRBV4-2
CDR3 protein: CASSQAGQGVQKLFF
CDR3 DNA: TGTGCCAGCAGCCAAGCCGGCCAGGGGGTACAAAAACTGTTTTTT

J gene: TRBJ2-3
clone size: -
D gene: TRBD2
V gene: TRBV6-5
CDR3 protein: CASSSTSGAITDTQYF
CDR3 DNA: TGTGCCAGCAGTTCCACTAGCGGGGCCATCACAGATACGCAGTATTTT

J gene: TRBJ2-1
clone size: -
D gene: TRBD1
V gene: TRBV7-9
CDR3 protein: CASSLARGQGNEQFF
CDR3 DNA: TGTGCCAGCAGCTTAGCGAGGGGACAGGGCAATGAGCAGTTCTTC

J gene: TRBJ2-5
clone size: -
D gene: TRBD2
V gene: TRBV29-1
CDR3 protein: CSVGLPSGGAGETQYF
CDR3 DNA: TGCAGCGTTGGCCTCCCTAGCGGGGGGGCCGGGGAGACCCAGTACTTC

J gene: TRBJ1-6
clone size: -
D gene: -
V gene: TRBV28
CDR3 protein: CASSFRVSAPLHF
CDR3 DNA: TGTGCCAGCAGTTTCAGGGTTTCGGCACCCCTCCACTTT

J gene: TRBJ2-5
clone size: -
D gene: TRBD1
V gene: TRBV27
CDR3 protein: CASRHRGRQETQYF
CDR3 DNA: TGTGCCAGCAGACACAGGGGGCGCCAAGAGACCCAGTACTTC

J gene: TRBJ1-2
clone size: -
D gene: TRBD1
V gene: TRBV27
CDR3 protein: CASSLSGTGGFYGYTF
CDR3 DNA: TGTGCCAGCAGTTTATCCGGGACAGGGGGTTTCTATGGCTACACCTTC

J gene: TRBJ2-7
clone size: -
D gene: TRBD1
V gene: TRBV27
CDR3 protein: CASSWGGQGAYEQYF
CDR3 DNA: TGTGCCAGCAGTTGGGGGGGACAGGGGGCTTACGAGCAGTACTTC

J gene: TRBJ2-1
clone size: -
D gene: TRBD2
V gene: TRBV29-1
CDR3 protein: CSGWGTRQSYNEQFF
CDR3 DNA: TGCAGCGGATGGGGGACTAGACAATCCTACAATGAGCAGTTCTTC

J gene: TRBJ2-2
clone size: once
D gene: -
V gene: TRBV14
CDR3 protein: CARHREANTGKLFF
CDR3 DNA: TGTGCCAGGCACAGGGAAGCGAACACCGGGAAGCTGTTTTTT

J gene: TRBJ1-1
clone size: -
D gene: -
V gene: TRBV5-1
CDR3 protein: CASSLAGNTEAFF
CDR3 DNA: TGCGCCAGCAGCTTGGCAGGGAACACTGAAGCTTTCTTT

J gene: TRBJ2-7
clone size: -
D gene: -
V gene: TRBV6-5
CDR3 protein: CASSPGGYEQYF
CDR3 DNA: TGTGCCAGCAGCCCCGGCGGCTACGAGCAGTACTTC

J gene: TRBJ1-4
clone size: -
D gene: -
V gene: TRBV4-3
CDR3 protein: CASSQDGQGGGNEKLFF
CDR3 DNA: TGCGCCAGCAGCCAAGATGGCCAGGGAGGGGGTAATGAAAAACTGTTTTTT